Many counts were recorded for the clone carrying this TCR beta chain. The study's library attached unique molecular identifiers to single cDNA molecules. Via MiXCR, TCRdb re-called the RACE reads, giving one row per CDR3 protein. The sample carries approximately 350,000 distinct CDR3 sequences, around 7% recorded once. These data come from a study of human T cells and chemical hapten exposure. Study details: Diphenylcyclopropenone, dosed weekly to the scalp, was given to patients throughout the approximately 25-week study.

Time point reported: patch test 1, 2 weeks after DPC sensitization. The treatment denotes: therapeutic diphenylcyclopropenone sensitization with weekly scalp DPC. Each donor was an alopecia patient between 18 and 70 years of age who qualified for DPC. This TCR was recovered from a woman aged 18-35 years with alopecia areata. Some clones in this sample may be carry-over from other donors' samples. The sequencing used whole blood, collected in connection with sensitization to the hapten diphenylcyclopropenone (DPC).

The CDR3 loop is CASRTNSGGDTQYF. In DNA form, the CDR3 reads TGTGCCAGTAGGACTAACTCCGGCGGGGATACGCAGTATTTT. The chain carries TRBV14 and TRBJ2-3; possibly TRBD2 for D (6 bases). This CDR3 region has 14 residues. CDR1 and CDR2 (germline): SGHDN, FVKESK. V shed 9 bases and J shed 6 bases, with 19 bases lying between them.